A single sample gave rise to the 9 T cell receptor beta chains below, sequenced in a study of cytomegalovirus exposure and HLA in healthy donors. The PCR was carried out with 60 Vbeta primers and 13 Jbeta primers. The protocol was immunoSEQ multiplex PCR, while the TCRdb copy is restricted to in-frame clones and leaves out a portion. The data contain around 150,000 clones, around 84% of them singletons. Input material: PBMCs. The receptor source for this set is a woman aged 40 to 55 in good health and CMV-seronegative.

The chain couples TRBV5-1 to TRBJ1-1; D gene unclear. The CDR3 runs 15 residues. Germline V gives CDR1 SGHRS, CDR2 YFSETQ. V dropped 2 bases and J dropped 0 bases, with 11 bases sitting between them. Here the CDR3 DNA reads TGCGCCAGCAGCTTTGCCGCACCTATGAACACTGAAGCTTTCTTT. This codes for CASSFAAPMNTEAFF. Combining the CDR3 with reference TRBV5-1 and TRBJ1-1 gives the whole variable domain KAGVTQTPRYLIKTRGQQVTLSCSPISGHRSVSWYQQTPGQGLQFLFEYFSETQRNKGNFPGRFSGRQFSNSRSEMNVSTLELGDSALYLCASSFAAPMNTEAFFGQGTRLTVV.

The chain uses TRBV9 and TRBJ2-2; 10 bases line up with TRBD2. Germline lookup yields CDR1 SGDLS and CDR2 YYNGEE. This CDR3 comprises 17 residues. The J segment lost 6 bases and the V segment lost 3 bases, leaving 11 bases of the junction unmatched. CDR3 residues: CASSAGRLAGAPGELFF. CDR3 nucleotide sequence: TGTGCCAGCAGCGCCGGTAGGCTAGCGGGGGCCCCCGGGGAGCTGTTTTTT.

The DNA for the CDR3 is TGTGCCAGTAGTTTTTCTAGGACAGGACGGGAGACCCAGTACTTC. Translated: CASSFSRTGRETQYF. The rearrangement links TRBV19 to TRBJ2-5, with TRBD1 identical over 7 bases. The germline gives CDR1 LNHDA, CDR2 SQIVND (reference sequence). This CDR3 is built from 15 residues. V lost 5 bases, J lost 5 bases, and 11 bases stayed unmatched.

The chain carries TRBV7-7 and TRBJ2-2, with 8 bases lining up with TRBD1. V lost 5 bases and J lost 5; bases outside the gene matches: 7. Germline V lookup: CDR1 SSHAT, CDR2 FNYEAQ (reference sequence). CDR3 length: 15 amino acids. CDR3 sequence (DNA): TGTGCCAGCAGCCCTGGACAGGGTAGGACCGGGGAGCTGTTTTTT. It yields the protein CASSPGQGRTGELFF. The whole variable domain, remainder taken from reference TRBV7-7 and TRBJ2-2, is GAGVSQSPRYKVTKRGQDVTLRCDPISSHATLYWYQQALGQGPEFLTYFNYEAQPDKSGLPSDRFSAERPEGSISTLTIQRTEQRDSAMYRCASSPGQGRTGELFFGEGSRLTVL.

The chain carries TRBV6-6 and TRBJ2-5, with unresolved D. The V end lost 2 bases, the J end lost 5 bases, and 6 bases lay between the germline ends. Germline-derived CDR1 and CDR2 are MNHNY and SVGAGI (reference sequence). This CDR3 comprises 12 residues. The CDR3 sequence is CASSYRAETQYF. CDR3 sequence (DNA): TGTGCCAGCAGTTACCGTGCGGAGACCCAGTACTTC.

This rearrangement joins TRBV19 to TRBJ2-4, with TRBD2 identical over 9 bases. Per the germline V gene, CDR1 is LNHDA and CDR2 is SQIVND (reference sequence). J lost 0 bases, V lost 0 bases, and 9 bases had no gene match. CDR3 length equals 19 residues. The CDR3 sequence: CASSIESSGVTLAKNIQYF. For the CDR3, the DNA is TGTGCCAGTAGTATAGAATCTAGCGGGGTGACACTAGCCAAAAACATTCAGTACTTC.

V usage is TRBV5-5 and J usage is TRBJ2-7; 7 bases map to TRBD1. Trimming took 1 base from V and 0 from J; bases not matched to a gene: 7. CDR1 and CDR2 (germline): SGHKS, YYEKEE (reference sequence). This CDR3 has 16 residues. The CDR3 bases are TGTGCCAGCAGCTTGCGGGGACAGTCGAGCTCCTACGAGCAGTACTTC. It specifies CASSLRGQSSSYEQYF. Drawing the rest from reference TRBV5-5 and TRBJ2-7, the complete variable domain is DAGVTQSPTHLIKTRGQQVTLRCSPISGHKSVSWYQQVLGQGPQFIFQYYEKEERGRGNFPDRFSARQFPNYSSELNVNALLLGDSALYLCASSLRGQSSSYEQYFGPGTRLTVT.

The chain has TRBV19 and TRBJ1-1; tentative D call: TRBD1 (6 bases). Per the germline V gene, CDR1 is LNHDA and CDR2 is SQIVND (reference sequence). The length of the CDR3 is 15 residues. The V and J ends lost 2 bases and 0 bases respectively, with 10 bases between them. CDR3 sequence (DNA): TGTGCCAGTAGTATAAGGGGGTCCGTGAACACTGAAGCTTTCTTT. This sequence encodes CASSIRGSVNTEAFF.

The chain recombines TRBV19 with TRBJ1-4; D ambiguous. CDR1 LNHDA and CDR2 SQIVND come from the germline V gene (reference sequence). Trimming stripped 4 bases from V and 8 bases from J, with 26 bases between. This CDR3 has 18 residues. The CDR3 coding sequence is TGTGCCAGTAGTACCACCGGCCCATTACGGGAAGCACGGGAAAAACTGTTTTTT. Residues: CASSTTGPLREAREKLFF.